This TCR beta chain was found in a study of technical replicates of blood from a handful of donors (dated by TCRdb to 2016 to 2017). In regard to this clone: This clone's antigen is unknown. Base quality data are lacking; no much larger clone is found one base away.

As encoded in the germline V gene, CDR1 is LGHNA while CDR2 is YSLEER. Relative to germline, V is missing 1 base and J is missing 2 bases, with 4 bases of the junction outside any gene match. The CDR3 numbers 16 residues from cysteine through phenylalanine. The entry retains the CDR3 DNA only, 48 bases that are in frame from base 1. The library was made by the immunoSEQ multiplex PCR assay. TCRdb provides this immuneACCESS table in a form limited to in-frame rearrangements. Some clones are lacking; in checked studies, under half of them reflect an unresolved V gene, and why the rest are absent is not known. Recorded for this sample are around 100,000 clones; over 85% of them occurred a single time. Jointly, the top ten make up about 0.35% of the sample.

The rearrangement combines TRBV4-3 with TRBJ2-3, with 9 junctional bases fitting TRBD2. The sequence was collected from a human donor in good health. Input material: T cells isolated from PBMCs. The CDR3 in this case is CASSQGTSAYTDTQYF. In nucleotide form, the sequence is TGCGCCAGCAGCCAAGGGACTAGCGCCTACACAGATACGCAGTATTTT.